This entry concerns a single T cell receptor (beta chain). The data derive from a study of blood T cell repertoires in COVID-19. Here immunoSEQ multiplex PCR was the method, and the copy in TCRdb shows in-frame clones only, minus some. The profile covers 150,000 to 200,000 clones, with about 89% appearing a single time and 3% to 4% taken by the ten largest. Trimming pared 3 bases from V and 6 bases from J, leaving 9 bases between. This CDR3 is 11 amino acids long. The germline CDR1 and CDR2 sequences are GTSNPN and SVGIG (reference sequence). This chain links TRBV30 with TRBJ2-7, with D tentatively TRBD1 (5 bases). This clonotype was sampled from a man in his sixties or seventies with acute or convalescent COVID-19. The specimen sequenced was peripheral blood. The chain's CDR3 is CAWSVGLEQYF. In DNA, the CDR3 is TGTGCCTGGAGCGTGGGGCTCGAGCAGTACTTC.